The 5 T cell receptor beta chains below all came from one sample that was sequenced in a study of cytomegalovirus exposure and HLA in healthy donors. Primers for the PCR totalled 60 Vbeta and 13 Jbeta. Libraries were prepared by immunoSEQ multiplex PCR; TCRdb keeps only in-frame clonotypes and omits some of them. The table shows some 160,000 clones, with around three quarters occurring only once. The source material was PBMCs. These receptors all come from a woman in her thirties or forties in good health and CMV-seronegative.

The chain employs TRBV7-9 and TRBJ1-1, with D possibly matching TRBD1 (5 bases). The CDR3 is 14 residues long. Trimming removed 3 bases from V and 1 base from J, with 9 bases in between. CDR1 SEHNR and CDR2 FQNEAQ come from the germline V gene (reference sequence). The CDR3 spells CASSFKTENTEAFF. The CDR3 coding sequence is TGTGCCAGCAGCTTTAAGACAGAGAACACTGAAGCTTTCTTT.

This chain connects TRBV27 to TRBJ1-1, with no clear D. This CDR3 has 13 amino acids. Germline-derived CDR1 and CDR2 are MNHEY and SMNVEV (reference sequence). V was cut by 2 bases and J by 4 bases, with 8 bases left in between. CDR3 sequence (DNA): TGTGCCAGCAGTTTAAACGCGCGCACTGAAGCTTTCTTT. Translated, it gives CASSLNARTEAFF.

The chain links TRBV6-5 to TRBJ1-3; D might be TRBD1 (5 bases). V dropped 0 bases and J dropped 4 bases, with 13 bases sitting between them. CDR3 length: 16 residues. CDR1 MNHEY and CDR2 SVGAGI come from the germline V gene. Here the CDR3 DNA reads TGTGCCAGCAGTTACTCGGCCGGGACTTCGGGAAACACCATATATTTT. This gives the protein CASSYSAGTSGNTIYF.

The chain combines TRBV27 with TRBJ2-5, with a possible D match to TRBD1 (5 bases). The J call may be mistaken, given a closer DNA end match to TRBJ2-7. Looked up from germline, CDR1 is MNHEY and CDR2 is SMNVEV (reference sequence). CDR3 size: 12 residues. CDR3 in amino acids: CASSSPGREQYF. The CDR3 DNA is TGTGCCAGCAGTTCGCCAGGGCGCGAGCAGTACTTC.

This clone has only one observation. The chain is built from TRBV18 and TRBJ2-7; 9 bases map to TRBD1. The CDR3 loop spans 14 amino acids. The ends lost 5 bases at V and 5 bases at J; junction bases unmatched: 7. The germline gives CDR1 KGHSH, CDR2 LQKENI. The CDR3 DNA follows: TGTGCCAGCTCAGGACAGGGGCGGCGGGACGAGCAGTACTTC. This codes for CASSGQGRRDEQYF.